Detailed here is one T cell receptor (beta chain). The record originates from a study of blood T cell repertoires in COVID-19. Overall study: COVID-19 samples from acute and convalescent phases originated in the United States, Italy and Spain.

Original analysis: Reference gene primers were amplified, and this amplification served to estimate nucleated cell counts. The protocol was immunoSEQ multiplex PCR, while the TCRdb copy is restricted to in-frame clones and leaves out a portion. Clone size and the V and J calls come from that table; the DNA yielded D and trimming. Among roughly 110,000 clones listed, about 89% were seen once. The V segment lost 0 bases and the J segment 1 base; nucleotides outside the gene matches: 6. The CDR3 loop spans 18 amino acids. Specimen: peripheral blood. The sequence derives from a human donor with acute or convalescent COVID-19. The donor label of this sample is uncertain. V gene TRBV23-1 combines with J gene TRBJ2-3; 11 bases are shared with TRBD2. TRBV23-1 is labeled an ORF, and its function is uncertain. The CDR3 spells CASSQSTSGIACTDTQYF. The CDR3 bases are TGCGCCAGCAGTCAATCGACTAGCGGGATTGCTTGCACAGATACGCAGTATTTT.